Following are 5 T cell receptor beta chains from one sample sequenced in a study of cytomegalovirus exposure and HLA in healthy donors. Primers: 60 Vbeta forward and 13 Jbeta reverse. The protocol was immunoSEQ multiplex PCR, while the TCRdb copy is restricted to in-frame clones and leaves out a portion. The table has roughly 200,000 clones, roughly 80% seen once. What was sequenced was PBMCs. All receptors come from a woman between 18 and 30 years old in good health and CMV-seronegative.

V usage is TRBV4-1 and J usage is TRBJ1-5; 11 bases agree with TRBD1. Trimming at V came to 3 bases and at J to 6 bases, leaving 4 bases not matched to a gene. The germline gives CDR1 MGHRA, CDR2 YSYEKL. This CDR3 region has 15 residues. CDR3: CASSQGQGVTQPQHF. CDR3 nucleotides: TGCGCCAGCAGCCAGGGACAGGGGGTTACTCAGCCCCAGCATTTT.

The gene calls are TRBV6-1 and TRBJ2-7; tentative D call: TRBD1 (6 bases). Germline assignment: CDR1 MNHNS and CDR2 SASEGT. CDR3 size: 14 residues. Trimming stripped 2 bases from V and 0 bases from J, with 8 bases between. CDR3 DNA sequence: TGTGCCAGCAGTGAACAGGGGATCTCCTACGAGCAGTACTTC. Its protein product is CASSEQGISYEQYF.

The chain links TRBV6-6 to TRBJ2-1, with D uncertain. The CDR3 has 14 amino acids. Trimming stripped 0 bases from V and 6 bases from J, with 9 bases between. Germline CDR1 reads MNHNY; CDR2 reads SVGAGI (reference sequence). This chain's CDR3 is CASSYSTRGNEQFF. CDR3 bases: TGTGCCAGCAGTTACTCGACCCGCGGCAATGAGCAGTTCTTC.

V is TRBV5-1 and J is TRBJ2-2; possibly TRBD2 for D (5 bases). CDR1 and CDR2 from the germline V gene are SGHRS and YFSETQ. This CDR3 has 13 residues. Trimming stripped 2 bases from V and 9 bases from J, with 11 bases between. The CDR3 here is CASSFTGVRELFF. As DNA, the CDR3 is TGCGCCAGCAGCTTTACCGGGGTGAGGGAGCTGTTTTTT.

The chain is built from TRBV30 and TRBJ1-1; a weak D match, TRBD1 (5 bases). CDR3 length equals 13 residues. Deletions cut 4 bases from V and 11 bases from J, with 20 bases between. Germline lookup yields CDR1 GTSNPN and CDR2 SVGIG (reference sequence). CDR3 amino acids: CAWNPPKDRRAFF. CDR3 nucleotide sequence: TGTGCCTGGAACCCGCCGAAAGACAGACGCGCTTTCTTT.